The 7 T cell receptor beta chains in this list originate from one sample, sequenced in a study of OX40 agonist ivuxolimab in advanced cancers. Assay used: immunoSEQ multiplex PCR; TCRdb lists only in-frame clones, some missing. The sample has almost 45,000 clones, approximately 91% seen once. The sample consisted of CD4+ or CD8+ T cells sorted from blood, taken in a trial of the OX40 agonist ivuxolimab. These receptors all stem from an adult with an advanced solid tumor such as melanoma, head and neck, liver or kidney cancer.

The rearrangement links TRBV7-6 to TRBJ1-3; D possibly corresponds to TRBD1 (5 bases). Germline CDR1 is SGHVS and CDR2 is FNYEAQ. The CDR3 runs to 18 residues. The germline V and J ends were trimmed by 1 base and 0 bases, with 16 bases remaining between them. CDR3 sequence reads: CASSLVWGSSSSGNTIYF. Here the CDR3 DNA reads TGTGCCAGCAGCTTAGTATGGGGCAGTTCAAGCTCTGGAAACACCATATATTTT.

V and J are TRBV7-3 and TRBJ1-1; D remains ambiguous. The CDR3 is 14 residues long. Germline lookup yields CDR1 SGHTA and CDR2 FQGTGA. Trimming cost V 5 bases and J 4 bases, with 14 bases left between them. The CDR3 here is CASSPNPTGTEAFF. As DNA, the CDR3 is TGTGCCAGCAGCCCCAACCCAACGGGCACTGAAGCTTTCTTT.

The rearrangement joins TRBV19 to TRBJ2-1, with 8 bases aligning to TRBD2. The CDR3 has 19 residues. V was clipped by 4 bases and J by 7 bases; unmatched bases: 21. CDR1 and CDR2 from the germline V gene are LNHDA and SQIVND (reference sequence). CDR3 nucleotides: TGTGCCAGTAGTAGACGGGGACGGGGGGGCCCCTCAGATCTGAATGAGCAGTTCTTC. Amino acids: CASSRRGRGGPSDLNEQFF.

The V gene is TRBV27, the J gene TRBJ2-3; D unclear. Germline values: CDR1 MNHEY, CDR2 SMNVEV (reference sequence). Trimming cost V 6 bases and J 1 base, with 14 bases left between them. The CDR3 has 15 amino acids. The CDR3 reads CASSSASLGTDTQYF. The CDR3 DNA sequence: TGTGCCAGCAGCTCTGCCTCCCTGGGCACAGATACGCAGTATTTT.

The V and J genes are TRBV7-3 and TRBJ2-3; the match to TRBD2 covers 8 bases. With 1 base clipped from V and 2 bases from J, the junction kept 2 bases outside the gene matches. The CDR3 loop spans 15 amino acids. The V gene's germline CDR1 is SGHTA and CDR2 FQGTGA. This CDR3 reads CASSLSGGITDTQYF. Here the CDR3 DNA reads TGTGCCAGCAGCTTAAGCGGGGGGATCACAGATACGCAGTATTTT.

V usage is TRBV4-1 and J usage is TRBJ1-6; perhaps TRBD1 as D (6 bases). Trimming pared 3 bases from V and 9 bases from J, leaving 15 bases between. The CDR3 loop spans 15 amino acids. Germline V gene sequence: CDR1 MGHRA, CDR2 YSYEKL. CDR3 protein: CASSQSGVTSSPLHF. CDR3 in DNA: TGCGCCAGCAGCCAGTCAGGGGTTACCAGTTCACCCCTCCACTTT.

The V call is TRBV9, the J call TRBJ2-3, with D perhaps assigned TRBD1 or TRBD2 (5 bases each). The CDR3 consists of 16 residues. Trimming stripped 0 bases from V and 0 bases from J, with 11 bases between. In germline, CDR1 is SGDLS, CDR2 YYNGEE. CDR3 coding DNA: TGTGCCAGCAGCGTAGCTTTGGGACCGAGCACAGATACGCAGTATTTT. This codes for CASSVALGPSTDTQYF.